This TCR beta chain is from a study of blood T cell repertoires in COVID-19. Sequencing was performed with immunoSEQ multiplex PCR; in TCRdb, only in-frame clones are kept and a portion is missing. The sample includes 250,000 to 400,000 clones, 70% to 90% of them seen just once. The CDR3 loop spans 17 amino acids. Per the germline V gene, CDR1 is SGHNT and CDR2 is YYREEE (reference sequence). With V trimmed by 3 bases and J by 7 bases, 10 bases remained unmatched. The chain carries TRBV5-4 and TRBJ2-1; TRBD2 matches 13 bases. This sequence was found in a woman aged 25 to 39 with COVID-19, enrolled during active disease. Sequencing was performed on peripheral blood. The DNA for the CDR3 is TGTGCCAGCAGCTCACTAGCGGGGGGGCCCCCCGAGAATGAGCAGTTCTTC. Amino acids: CASSSLAGGPPENEQFF.